This T cell receptor (beta chain) appears in the sequencing data of a study of T cell responses to AZD1222 COVID-19 vaccine. Study-level points and caveats: Once two AZD1222 doses were given, Spike-specific TCR breadth and depth went up. Nearly half of the spike-specific TCRs reportedly recognize variant regions that carry no mutations.

TCRdb's table, derived via immunoSEQ multiplex PCR, lists solely in-frame clones and lacks some. The sample lists some 96,000 clones, roughly 84% occurring once. V lost 5 bases, J lost 5 bases, and 10 bases stayed unmatched. The CDR3 contains 15 residues. CDR1 and CDR2 (germline): SEHNR, FQNEAQ (reference sequence). About this clone: The antigen is unknown.

The chain combines TRBV7-9 with TRBJ1-1; 8 bases match TRBD1. Sequencing used peripheral blood, obtained on day 0 of AZD1222 vaccination. The sequence was collected from an adult in good health. The CDR3 is CASSHWMGQDTEAFF. The CDR3 bases are TGTGCCAGCAGCCATTGGATGGGACAGGATACTGAAGCTTTCTTT.